Presented here are 20 T cell receptor beta chains from one specimen sequenced in a study of Tregs in tolerant kidney transplant recipients. The nonmyeloablative bone marrow transplants came from related graft donors, with transient mixed chimerism. Measured with immunoSEQ multiplex PCR; TCRdb has only the in-frame clones, and not every one. The repertoire holds around 64,000 clones, with about 87% as singletons. Here the sequenced sample was CD4+ T cells from blood (PBMCs), taken 6 months after the transplant. The receptors come from a human patient who received a combined kidney and bone marrow transplant. These T cells may partly come from the graft donor.

The V call is TRBV7-9, the J call TRBJ2-4; D call uncertain. V was cut by 1 base and J by 8 bases, with 9 bases left in between. Per germline, CDR1 SEHNR and CDR2 FQNEAQ (reference sequence). This CDR3 contains 13 residues. This chain's CDR3 is CASSLGGLDIQYF. CDR3 nucleotide sequence: TGTGCCAGCAGCTTAGGTGGCCTAGACATTCAGTACTTC. Looking up the rest from reference TRBV7-9 and TRBJ2-4 gives the full variable domain: DTGVSQNPRHKITKRGQNVTFRCDPISEHNRLYWYRQTLGQGPEFLTYFQNEAQLEKSRLLSDRFSAERPKGSFSTLEIQRTEQGDSAMYLCASSLGGLDIQYFGAGTRLSVL.

The gene calls are TRBV4-3 and TRBJ2-5, with 10 bases aligning to TRBD2. In germline, CDR1 is LGHNA, CDR2 YSLEER. Trimming took 0 bases from V and 5 from J; bases not matched to a gene: 6. The length of the CDR3 is 16 residues. In DNA, the CDR3 is TGCGCCAGCAGCCAAGATCGAACTAGCGGGGCGGAGACCCAGTACTTC. Translating it yields CASSQDRTSGAETQYF.

V gene TRBV28 combines with J gene TRBJ2-5; 8 positions match TRBD2. Per germline, CDR1 MDHEN and CDR2 SYDVKM. The length of the CDR3 is 13 residues. V lost 6 bases, J lost 4 bases, and 4 bases stayed unmatched. The CDR3 DNA follows: TGTGCCAGCAGAAGCGGGGGTTCAGAGACCCAGTACTTC. It codes for CASRSGGSETQYF.

The rearrangement joins TRBV6-5 to TRBJ2-3, with 7 bases identical to TRBD2. Germline CDR1 MNHEY, CDR2 SVGAGI. After removal of 4 bases from V and 2 bases from J, the junction contained 9 bases not matched to a gene. The CDR3 is 16 amino acids. The CDR3 here is CASSSPRRGYTDTQYF. In DNA, the CDR3 is TGTGCCAGCAGTTCCCCAAGGCGGGGGTACACAGATACGCAGTATTTT.

The V call is TRBV6-5, the J call TRBJ1-1; D gene unclear. Germline CDR1 and CDR2: MNHEY and SVGAGI. The V gene lost 6 bases and the J gene lost 0 bases, with 14 bases spanning the gap. The CDR3 is made up of 15 amino acids. Written as DNA, the CDR3 is TGTGCCAGCAGCCGACGGCCAGGCATGAACACTGAAGCTTTCTTT. It encodes CASSRRPGMNTEAFF.

The chain carries TRBV14 and TRBJ2-3; D is possibly TRBD2 (6 bases). Germline V gives CDR1 SGHDN, CDR2 FVKESK. The V and J ends lost 0 bases and 7 bases respectively, with 11 bases between them. The CDR3 runs 14 residues. The CDR3 region is CASSQDLAYNTQYF. The CDR3 DNA is TGTGCCAGCAGCCAAGATCTAGCGTATAATACGCAGTATTTT.

This chain uses TRBV5-1 with TRBJ2-1; the D gene is possibly TRBD1 (7 bases). Between the trimmed V and J ends, which lost 4 bases and 10 bases, there was a span of 18 bases. This CDR3 comprises 14 residues. Germline loops: CDR1 SGHRS, CDR2 YFSETQ. The CDR3: CASSHQGGAGEQFF. DNA of the CDR3: TGCGCCAGCAGCCACCAGGGGGGAGCAGGGGAGCAGTTCTTC.

The chain carries TRBV5-4 and TRBJ2-5; TRBD1 is a possible D gene (5 bases). The ends were cut back, 0 bases at V and 4 bases at J, with 16 bases in the middle. The CDR3 is 16 amino acids. Germline CDR1 SGHNT, CDR2 YYREEE (reference sequence). CDR3: CASSLDPGSVSETQYF. The CDR3 bases are TGTGCCAGCAGCTTGGATCCAGGGTCCGTTTCAGAGACCCAGTACTTC.

V and J are TRBV2 and TRBJ2-1; TRBD2 matches 8 bases. This CDR3 is built from 20 residues. CDR1 SNHLY and CDR2 FYNNEI come from the germline V gene. J lost 4 bases, V lost 4 bases, and 21 bases had no gene match. CDR3 bases: TGTGCCAGCAGTGCCCCCCCCGAGCTAGCGGGCTACCGAGAGTACAATGAGCAGTTCTTC. Amino acid sequence: CASSAPPELAGYREYNEQFF. Drawing the rest from reference TRBV2 and TRBJ2-1, the complete variable domain is EPEVTQTPSHQVTQMGQEVILRCVPISNHLYFYWYRQILGQKVEFLVSFYNNEISEKSEIFDDQFSVERPDGSNFTLKIRSTKLEDSAMYFCASSAPPELAGYREYNEQFFGPGTRLTVL.

This clone has only a few counts. The V gene is TRBV19, the J gene TRBJ2-1, with TRBD2 as a possible D gene (6 bases). This CDR3 has 16 amino acids. The V end lost 7 bases, the J end lost 8 bases, and 24 bases lay between the germline ends. CDR1 is LNHDA and CDR2 is SQIVND in the germline V gene (reference sequence). The CDR3 region has the DNA TGTGCCAGTACCAGACCGAGGGCGGGACCGTCAGATGAGCAGTTCTTC. Its protein is CASTRPRAGPSDEQFF.

This clone has only a few counts. This chain uses TRBV10-3 with TRBJ1-2; D not resolved. Germline loops: CDR1 ENHRY, CDR2 SYGVKD. CDR3 size: 11 residues. The V gene lost 4 bases and the J gene lost 5 bases, with 5 bases spanning the gap. Here the CDR3 reads CAISGSYGYTF. The CDR3 DNA is TGTGCCATCAGTGGGAGTTATGGCTACACCTTC.

The chain combines TRBV7-6 with TRBJ1-2; a possible D gene is TRBD1 (6 bases). The germline V and J ends were trimmed by 5 bases and 1 base, with 32 bases remaining between them. CDR3 length equals 21 residues. Germline values: CDR1 SGHVS, CDR2 FNYEAQ. The CDR3 DNA follows: TGTGCCAGCAGCCAGCACAGGGACGGCTTCAACGAGAGGGATTTTAACTATGGCTACACCTTC. It yields the protein CASSQHRDGFNERDFNYGYTF.

This chain connects TRBV7-9 to TRBJ2-2; 8 bases map to TRBD1. This CDR3 spans 16 amino acids. V lost 4 bases and J lost 2; bases outside the gene matches: 6. CDR1 and CDR2 (germline): SEHNR, FQNEAQ (reference sequence). The CDR3 DNA reads TGTGCCAGCAGCTCGAGGACAGGGACCAACACCGGGGAGCTGTTTTTT. The encoded protein is CASSSRTGTNTGELFF.

The gene calls are TRBV7-2 and TRBJ2-1; D not certain. The CDR3 consists of 14 residues. The V and J ends lost 0 bases and 9 bases respectively, with 12 bases between them. CDR1 and CDR2 (germline): SGHTA, FQGNSA. DNA of the CDR3: TGTGCCAGCAGCTTAGCGGTTAGCTCTGGTGAGCAGTTCTTC. This sequence encodes CASSLAVSSGEQFF. Variable domain in full (rest from reference TRBV7-2 and TRBJ2-1): GAGVSQSPSNKVTEKGKDVELRCDPISGHTALYWYRQSLGQGLEFLIYFQGNSAPDKSGLPSDRFSAERTGGSVSTLTIQRTQQEDSAVYLCASSLAVSSGEQFFGPGTRLTVL.

CDR3 sequence (DNA): TGTGCCAGCAGCTTGGCCACAGAACTAGTGCCCTACGAGCAGTACTTC. This sequence encodes CASSLATELVPYEQYF. The rearrangement links TRBV5-4 to TRBJ2-7, with a possible D match to TRBD2 (5 bases). V lost 0 bases, J lost 2 bases, and 15 bases lay in between. CDR3 length equals 16 residues. CDR1 and CDR2 from the germline V gene are SGHNT and YYREEE (reference sequence).

CDR3: CASSEGSGGPQETQYF. The DNA for the CDR3 is TGTGCCAGCAGTGAAGGTAGCGGGGGCCCCCAAGAGACCCAGTACTTC. The chain joins TRBV2 to TRBJ2-5, with 9 bases fitting TRBD2. Germline V gene sequence: CDR1 SNHLY, CDR2 FYNNEI. J lost 1 base, V lost 1 base, and 4 bases had no gene match. CDR3 length: 16 amino acids.

The chain employs TRBV5-1 and TRBJ2-7; 7 bases are shared with TRBD2. Germline loops: CDR1 SGHRS, CDR2 YFSETQ. The CDR3 is 15 amino acids. The V and J ends lost 0 bases and 2 bases, in that order; junction bases with no gene match: 5. In DNA, the CDR3 is TGCGCCAGCAGCTTGGTGCGGGGGAATCCCTACGAGCAGTACTTC. Protein product: CASSLVRGNPYEQYF. The variable domain in full, with the rest retrieved from reference TRBV5-1 and TRBJ2-7, is KAGVTQTPRYLIKTRGQQVTLSCSPISGHRSVSWYQQTPGQGLQFLFEYFSETQRNKGNFPGRFSGRQFSNSRSEMNVSTLELGDSALYLCASSLVRGNPYEQYFGPGTRLTVT.

This chain links TRBV18 with TRBJ1-2; D is perhaps TRBD1 (6 bases). The CDR3 contains 14 residues. Germline CDR1 KGHSH, CDR2 LQKENI. The V end lost 4 bases, the J end lost 2 bases, and 11 bases lay between the germline ends. The CDR3 protein is CASSQRTDNYGYTF. CDR3 DNA: TGTGCCAGCTCACAAAGGACAGACAACTATGGCTACACCTTC.

This clone is a singleton in its sample. V and J are TRBV6-5 and TRBJ2-3, with D maybe TRBD1 (6 bases). Germline V CDR1 and CDR2: MNHEY, SVGAGI. The CDR3 spans 13 residues. The germline V and J ends were trimmed by 0 bases and 8 bases, with 9 bases remaining between them. This CDR3 reads CASSYSGAGTQYF. CDR3 in DNA: TGTGCCAGCAGTTACTCGGGGGCGGGTACGCAGTATTTT.

The CDR3 sequence: CASSGSVNEQFF. The CDR3 DNA reads as TGTGCCAGCAGTGGTAGTGTGAATGAGCAGTTCTTC. The chain links TRBV25-1 to TRBJ2-1; D ambiguous. The CDR3 consists of 12 residues. V shed 4 bases and J shed 7 bases, with 8 bases lying between them. Germline loops: CDR1 MGHDK, CDR2 SYGVNS.